This is a list of T cell receptor beta chains from one sample in a study of OX40 agonist ivuxolimab in advanced cancers. The repertoire was sequenced with immunoSEQ multiplex PCR; TCRdb's copy has only in-frame clones and lacks some. Among approximately 44,000 clones listed, 86% were seen once. The sample was CD4+ or CD8+ T cells sorted from blood, taken in a trial of the OX40 agonist ivuxolimab. All receptors come from an adult with an advanced solid tumor such as melanoma, head and neck, liver or kidney cancer. Both conserved end residues are part of each CDR3. D genes are given only for firm matches. The size field is filled for only some rows; it gives once, few, many or a size class.

TRBJ1-2 | TRBV7-9 | - | - | TGTGCCAGCAGCTTAGGTGCGGGGGCAAGCTATGGCTACACCTTC | CASSLGAGASYGYTF
TRBJ1-2 | TRBV4-1 | TRBD1 | - | TGCGCCAGCAGCCAAGAATGGGACAGAGCTAACTATGGCTACACCTTC | CASSQEWDRANYGYTF
TRBJ2-1 | TRBV27 | TRBD2 | - | TGTGCCAGTGAACGCCCGGGACTAGCGGGGGGAAATGAGCAGTTCTTC | CASERPGLAGGNEQFF
TRBJ2-2 | TRBV19 | TRBD1 | - | TGTGCCAGTAGTATAAGTCAGGGGGTCCGGACCGGGGAGCTGTTTTTT | CASSISQGVRTGELFF
TRBJ2-7 | TRBV27 | TRBD1 | - | TGTGCCAGCACCAGGACAGGGGACCGCTACGAGCAGTACTTC | CASTRTGDRYEQYF
TRBJ2-5 | TRBV7-9 | TRBD1 | once | TGTGCCAGCAGGGAGGCCCAAACAGGGGAAGAGACCCAGTACTTC | CASREAQTGEETQYF
TRBJ1-1 | TRBV7-8 | - | - | TGTGCCAGCAGCTCCTATTCAGGGGACACTGAAGCTTTCTTT | CASSSYSGDTEAFF
TRBJ2-5 | TRBV7-9 | TRBD1 | - | TGTGCCAGCAGCTTAGAGGACAGGGGCGAATCGGAGACCCAGTACTTC | CASSLEDRGESETQYF
TRBJ2-4 | TRBV7-9 | - | - | TGTGCCAGCAGCTTTTCGGGGGAAAACATTCAGTACTTC | CASSFSGENIQYF
TRBJ2-7 | TRBV9 | - | few | TGTGCCAGCAGCACAACGGGGAGTGGGGGGGCGAGGGAGCAGTACTTC | CASSTTGSGGAREQYF
TRBJ2-5 | TRBV18 | - | - | TGTGCCAGCTCACAAATGGACAGACAAGAGACCCAGTACTTC | CASSQMDRQETQYF
TRBJ1-2 | TRBV13 | - | once | TGTGCCAGCAGCTACATAAACTATGGCTACACCTTC | CASSYINYGYTF
TRBJ1-3 | TRBV11-2 | - | - | TGTGCCAGCAGCTTAGGGGCAGACATTTTATTTACGGGAAACACCATATATTTT | CASSLGADILFTGNTIYF
TRBJ2-1 | TRBV2 | TRBD2 | - | TGTGCCAAGACTAGCGGGGGCGAGAATGAGCAGTTCTTC | CAKTSGGENEQFF
TRBJ2-1 | TRBV5-1 | - | - | TGCGCCAGCGGGACCTTTGGGTATGAGTTCGGCGATGAGCAGTTCTTC | CASGTFGYEFGDEQFF
TRBJ1-4 | TRBV7-9 | - | - | TGTGCCAGCAGCCCCTTAACTAATGAAAAACTGTTTTTT | CASSPLTNEKLFF
TRBJ2-7 | TRBV6-5 | - | - | TGTGCCAGCAGTTACGAGGCAGGGGAGCAGTACTTC | CASSYEAGEQYF
TRBJ2-7 | TRBV19 | - | - | TGTGCCACCGGACAGAACTACGAGCAGTACTTC | CATGQNYEQYF
TRBJ2-2 | TRBV7-7 | TRBD1 | - | TGTGCCAGCAGCTTGGGACAGGGTTACACCGGGGAGCTGTTTTTT | CASSLGQGYTGELFF
TRBJ1-5 | TRBV21-1 | - | few | TGTGCCAGCCTCCCTATGTCCCGGACAGATTATCAGCCCCAGCATTTT | CASLPMSRTDYQPQHF
TRBJ2-1 | TRBV11-3 | - | - | TGTGCCAGCAGCCCCGGGACATACAATGAGCAGTTCTTC | CASSPGTYNEQFF
TRBJ2-7 | TRBV2 | - | - | TGTGCCAGCACACTTCTAGCCGACGAGCAGTACTTC | CASTLLADEQYF
TRBJ1-2 | TRBV11-2 | - | - | TGTGCCAGCAGCTTAGGGGACATGTTCTATGGCTACACCTTC | CASSLGDMFYGYTF
TRBJ2-2 | TRBV13 | TRBD2 | - | TGTGCCAGCAGCCCGGGAGGGTTTCCGGGCGGGGAGCTGTTTTTT | CASSPGGFPGGELFF
TRBJ2-7 | TRBV11-2 | - | - | TGTGCCAGCAGCTTAGAAGTGGGAATCTCCTACGAGCAGTACTTC | CASSLEVGISYEQYF
TRBJ1-2 | TRBV7-6 | - | - | TGTGCCAGCAGCTCATCCGGGGGCAGGGGCTACACCTTC | CASSSSGGRGYTF
TRBJ1-2 | TRBV7-9 | - | few | TGTGCCAGCAGCTTAGCCTCCTATGGCTACACCTTC | CASSLASYGYTF
TRBJ1-3 | TRBV7-9 | - | - | TGTGCCAGCAGCTTAGACCGGGTTAACTCTGGAAACACCATATATTTT | CASSLDRVNSGNTIYF
TRBJ2-7 | TRBV11-1 | - | - | TGTGCCAGCAGCTTAGCAGGGGGGCTCTACGAGCAGTACTTC | CASSLAGGLYEQYF
TRBJ1-1 | TRBV9 | - | once | TGTGCCAGCAGCGTAGCGGGGGAGACTGAAGCTTTCTTT | CASSVAGETEAFF
TRBJ1-3 | TRBV5-6 | - | - | TGTGCCAGCAGCAGGGGCCCCGGTGGCAACACCATATATTTT | CASSRGPGGNTIYF
TRBJ1-1 | TRBV7-9 | - | few | TGTGCCAGCAGCTTAAAGGGGGAAGGGGAAGCTTTCTTT | CASSLKGEGEAFF
TRBJ1-3 | TRBV7-9 | - | - | TGTGCCAGCAGCCCAGTTCGGGGAAACACCATATATTTT | CASSPVRGNTIYF
TRBJ1-2 | TRBV4-2 | - | - | TGTGCCAGCAGCCAAGTTGAACCGGTAATCTATGGCTACACCTTC | CASSQVEPVIYGYTF
TRBJ2-7 | TRBV9 | - | - | TGTGCCAGCAGCCCCGGGGGAGCGGGTGGATACGAGCAGTACTTC | CASSPGGAGGYEQYF
TRBJ1-1 | TRBV27 | TRBD1 | - | TGTGCCAGCACACCGATCGGACAGGAACGAAGTGAAGCTTTCTTT | CASTPIGQERSEAFF
TRBJ2-5 | TRBV9 | TRBD2 | - | TGTGCCAGCAGCGCTCCCCTCCCAGTGGGGGGGGAGACCCAGTACTTC | CASSAPLPVGGETQYF
TRBJ2-5 | TRBV14 | TRBD1 | - | TGTGCCAGCAGCCCCACAGGGGGCATCGAGACCCAGTACTTC | CASSPTGGIETQYF
TRBJ2-7 | TRBV2 | TRBD1 | - | TGTGCCAGCAGTTCTTACAGGGGAACTTACGAGCAGTACTTC | CASSSYRGTYEQYF
TRBJ2-7 | TRBV27 | - | - | TGTGCCAGCAGTTCCTTCCGGATCTCCTACGAGCAGTACTTC | CASSSFRISYEQYF
TRBJ1-2 | TRBV7-9 | - | few | TGTGCCAGCAGCGGGGGTGACTATGGCTACACCTTC | CASSGGDYGYTF
TRBJ1-2 | TRBV6-5 | - | - | TGTGCCAGCAGTTACGAGGGACGGGTTGAAGGCTACACCTTC | CASSYEGRVEGYTF
TRBJ2-2 | TRBV7-9 | - | once | TGTGCCAGCAGAATCAGTCGCGAGGGGCCCACCGGGGAGCTGTTTTTT | CASRISREGPTGELFF
TRBJ1-2 | TRBV9 | TRBD1 | - | TGTGCCAGCAGCGTCACAGGGGACTGGGACTATGGCTACACCTTC | CASSVTGDWDYGYTF
TRBJ1-1 | TRBV9 | - | - | TGTGCCAGCAGAGGGGTTGGGACTGAAGCTTTCTTT | CASRGVGTEAFF
TRBJ1-2 | TRBV19 | - | once | TGTGCCAGTAGTATAGCGGGGTTCAACTATGGCTACACCTTC | CASSIAGFNYGYTF
TRBJ1-5 | TRBV2 | - | - | TGTGCCAGCAGTGAAGGTGGGGTGAGGCCCCAGCATTTT | CASSEGGVRPQHF
TRBJ2-1 | TRBV9 | TRBD2 | once | TGTGCCAGCAGTGGGGGGGCCTACAATGAGCAGTTCTTC | CASSGGAYNEQFF
TRBJ2-7 | TRBV27 | - | - | TGTGCCAGCAGTTTTAGTCTTGATCGACGGCACTACGAGCAGTACTTC | CASSFSLDRRHYEQYF